The rows below give T cell receptor beta chains drawn from one sample of a study of shared clonotypes between healthy human individuals. TCRdb keeps only in-frame clones here, not all; method: immunoSEQ multiplex PCR. The table lists 700,000 or so clones, roughly 70% of them singletons, with less than 2% in the top ten. Sequencing used memory CD4+ T cells sorted from blood. The source is a woman under 40 in good health. Each CDR3 is given with its conserved first and last residue. A D gene is named only where the DNA matches it firmly. Expanded clones are given a class, and other clones once, few, many or no size at all.

v_call,j_call,clone_size,d_call,cdr3_length,cdr3_nt,cdr3_aa
TRBV6-6,TRBJ1-1,-,-,12,TGTGCCAGCACCCCAAAATTGGGTGAAGCTTTCTTT,CASTPKLGEAFF
TRBV27,TRBJ1-1,-,-,16,TGTGCCAGCAGTTTTTATGGGGGCGGGAAGGGAACTGAAGCTTTCTTT,CASSFYGGGKGTEAFF
TRBV9,TRBJ1-1,-,TRBD1,18,TGTGCCAGCAGCGTAATACAGGGGGGCGGTGGCGGTGGCACTGAAGCTTTCTTT,CASSVIQGGGGGGTEAFF
TRBV18,TRBJ1-5,-,TRBD1,18,TGTGCCAGCTCATCCACAAGACAGGGGGCAGATAGCAATCAGCCCCAGCATTTT,CASSSTRQGADSNQPQHF
TRBV28,TRBJ1-5,few,-,13,TGTGCCACCACCGGACGGACTAATCAGCCCCAGCATTTT,CATTGRTNQPQHF
TRBV4-1,TRBJ2-1,-,-,17,TGCGCCAGCAGCCTGATTCGAGGGGAAGGATCCTACAATGAGCAGTTCTTC,CASSLIRGEGSYNEQFF
TRBV28,TRBJ1-4,-,TRBD1,15,TGTGCCAGCAGTTTACCTCAGGGGGCCCATGAAAAACTGTTTTTT,CASSLPQGAHEKLFF
TRBV29-1,TRBJ2-1,once,-,11,TGCAGCGTCGTCAGGTACAATGAGCAGTTCTTC,CSVVRYNEQFF
TRBV9,TRBJ2-5,-,TRBD2,14,TGTGCCAGCAGCGTCAGCGGGACCCAAGAGCCCCAGTACTTC,CASSVSGTQEPQYF
TRBV2,TRBJ2-7,-,-,11,TGTGCCAGCAGTGTGGCCTACGAGCAGTACTTC,CASSVAYEQYF
TRBV12-5,TRBJ1-1,-,-,17,TGTGCTAGTGGTTTGGTACTTTCAGGCCAGAAAAACACTGAAGCTTTCTTT,CASGLVLSGQKNTEAFF
TRBV6-4,TRBJ2-7,-,-,15,TGTGCCAGCAGGAAATTGACCCGTGGGTCCTACGAGCAGTACTTC,CASRKLTRGSYEQYF
TRBV29-1,TRBJ2-7,-,TRBD2,12,TGCAGCATCCGACTAGCGGGACGCGAGCAGTACTTC,CSIRLAGREQYF
TRBV2,TRBJ2-3,-,TRBD1,14,TGTGCCAGCAGTCGGACAGGGAAAACAGATACGCAGTATTTT,CASSRTGKTDTQYF
TRBV5-1,TRBJ2-5,-,-,15,TGCGCCAGCAGCTTGGACCCATCCCGCAAAGAGACCCAGTACTTC,CASSLDPSRKETQYF
TRBV11-2,TRBJ1-5,-,-,14,TGTGCCAGCAGCTTAGCTACTACCAATCAGCCCCAGCATTTT,CASSLATTNQPQHF
TRBV18,TRBJ2-5,-,-,14,TGTGCCAGCTCTCCAACAAGAGAACAAGAGACCCAGTACTTC,CASSPTREQETQYF
TRBV28,TRBJ2-2,-,-,13,TGTGCCAGCAATAAAGTCGCAGGGAGGGAGCTGTTTTTT,CASNKVAGRELFF
TRBV29-1,TRBJ2-1,-,-,12,TGCAGCGTTGAAGACCACTACAATGAGCAGTTCTTC,CSVEDHYNEQFF
TRBV6-5,TRBJ1-1,-,-,15,TGTGCCAGCAGTTTCCCGGGACGGGGCCAGTCTGAAGCTTTCTTT,CASSFPGRGQSEAFF
TRBV5-4,TRBJ2-7,-,-,15,TGTGCCAGCAGCTTGAATCTAGGCGGGTCCTACGAGCAGTACTTC,CASSLNLGGSYEQYF
TRBV14,TRBJ1-3,-,TRBD1,17,TGTGCCAGCAGCCCAAGAGTTCGACAGGGGATGGGAAACACCATATATTTT,CASSPRVRQGMGNTIYF
TRBV5-1,TRBJ1-2,-,TRBD1,13,TGCGCCAGCAGACAGGGGGGAGGCTATGGCTACACCTTC,CASRQGGGYGYTF
TRBV15,TRBJ1-1,-,-,11,TGTGCCACCAGCACAAACACTGAAGCTTTCTTT,CATSTNTEAFF
TRBV4-2,TRBJ2-7,-,-,15,TGTGCCAGCAGTCCGCTCGGGGACCTGTCCTACGAGCAGTACTTC,CASSPLGDLSYEQYF
TRBV27,TRBJ2-3,-,-,15,TGTGCCAGCAGTAGCGAGGGCCGCCCCACAGATACGCAGTATTTT,CASSSEGRPTDTQYF
TRBV2,TRBJ2-1,-,-,14,TGTGCCAGCAGTTCGAGTTTCACCTACAATGAGCAGTTCTTC,CASSSSFTYNEQFF
TRBV19,TRBJ1-1,-,-,12,TGTGCCAGTAGTAATTTGAACACTGAAGCTTTCTTT,CASSNLNTEAFF
TRBV5-1,TRBJ2-1,-,TRBD1,16,TGCGCCAGCAGCCCTACGGACAGGGGTAAGGGGAAGTGGCAGTTCTTC,CASSPTDRGKGKWQFF
TRBV5-4,TRBJ2-7,few,-,13,TGTGCCAGCAGCAGACGGGACCTCTACGAGCAGTACTTC,CASSRRDLYEQYF
TRBV7-9,TRBJ1-2,-,TRBD1,16,TGTGCCAGCAGCTTATATGGACAGGGGGGCTCAGATGGCTACACCTTC,CASSLYGQGGSDGYTF
TRBV19,TRBJ1-5,-,-,14,TGTGCCAGTAGTATTGGGGTGGTCCCTCAGCCCCAGCATTTT,CASSIGVVPQPQHF
TRBV28,TRBJ2-7,-,-,17,TGTGCCAGCAGTTTTATGGGGGGCGTTGTTCACTCCTACGAGCAGTACTTC,CASSFMGGVVHSYEQYF
TRBV11-2,TRBJ2-7,-,-,12,TGTGCCAGCAGCTTAGTGGTGTTTGAGCAGTACTTC,CASSLVVFEQYF
TRBV28,TRBJ1-4,once,-,15,TGTGCCAGCATTAAAAAAAGGGCCAGCAATGAAAAACTGTTTTTT,CASIKKRASNEKLFF
TRBV19,TRBJ1-5,-,-,11,TGTGCCAGTACGGGGTATCAGCCCCAGCATTTT,CASTGYQPQHF
TRBV4-2,TRBJ2-3,-,-,15,TGTGCCAGCCTCAGTGCAGGGGCTAGCACAGATACGCAGTATTTT,CASLSAGASTDTQYF